Below, 7 T cell receptor beta chains from the same sample are listed, as sequenced in a study of molecular identifiers for immune sequencing clone quantification. In TCRdb, the PCR reads were re-called with MiXCR into one record per CDR3 protein. The sample has about 640,000 distinct CDR3 sequences; just under 20% are singletons. The specimen was naive CD8+ T cells from blood, with Jurkat cell RNA spiked in. Subset reported: FACS-sorted CD8+CD4-CCR7+CD45RA+ naive T cells. These TCRs come from a human donor in good health. Some libraries in this study had Jurkat cell RNA spiked in.

This clonotype has only a few counts. The chain couples TRBV3-1 to TRBJ2-7; D may match TRBD1 or TRBD2 (5 bases each). CDR1 and CDR2 from the germline V gene are LGHDT and YNNKEL (reference sequence). The CDR3 is made up of 15 amino acids. Trimming stripped 3 bases from V and 5 bases from J, with 17 bases between. CDR3 nucleotides: TGTGCCAGCAGCCATCGCCGGGGACCTCTTCACGAGCAGTACTTC. As protein: CASSHRRGPLHEQYF.

This clonotype was seen more than once but under ten times. J is TRBJ2-7 and V is TRBV28; D is tentatively TRBD1 or TRBD2 (5 bases each). The CDR3 runs 13 residues. Deletions cut 8 bases from V and 5 bases from J, with 16 bases between. CDR1 and CDR2 (germline): MDHEN, SYDVKM. CDR3 sequence: CASCPEGWNEQYF. CDR3 coding DNA: TGTGCCAGCTGCCCTGAGGGGTGGAACGAGCAGTACTTC. The entire variable domain, with the rest obtained from reference TRBV28 and TRBJ2-7, is as follows: DVKVTQSSRYLVKRTGEKVFLECVQDMDHENMFWYRQDPGLGLRLIYFSYDVKMKEKGDIPEGYSVSREKKERFSLILESASTNQTSMYLCASCPEGWNEQYFGPGTRLTVT.

This clonotype was seen more than once but under ten times. CDR3 DNA sequence: TGCAGTGCCGGGGCTACCGGCTACGAGCAGTACTTC. Amino acid sequence: CSAGATGYEQYF. The chain carries TRBV20-1 and TRBJ2-7, with D perhaps assigned TRBD1 or TRBD2 (5 bases each). Trimming pared 6 bases from V and 3 bases from J, leaving 12 bases between. Germline V lookup: CDR1 DFQATT, CDR2 SNEGSKA (reference sequence). The CDR3 covers 12 residues.

Note on this clonotype: A much larger clone lies a single base off, so this may be a read error. Without the conserved terminal phenylalanine or tryptophan, this CDR3 likely stems from a read error. J is TRBJ2-6 and V is TRBV7-2; 9 bases match TRBD1. Germline-derived CDR1 and CDR2 are SGHTA and FQGNSA. With 2 bases clipped from V and 0 bases from J, the junction kept 11 bases outside the gene matches. This CDR3 has 20 amino acids. This chain's CDR3 is CASSLIRGTGRFSGANVLTI. CDR3 bases: TGTGCCAGCAGCTTAATTCGTGGGACAGGGAGGTTCTCTGGGGCCAACGTCCTGACTATC.

In its sample, this clonotype was seen many times. This chain joins TRBV30 and TRBJ2-5; D assignment may be TRBD1 or TRBD2 (5 bases each). Trimming pared 5 bases from V and 1 base from J, leaving 14 bases between. The length of the CDR3 is 14 residues. Germline V gene data show CDR1 as GTSNPN and CDR2 as SVGIG (reference sequence). The CDR3 bases are TGTGCCTGGGATATTGGGGGTTCCCAAGAGACCCAGTACTTC. The encoded protein is CAWDIGGSQETQYF.

At least ten counts were recorded for this clonotype. The CDR3 protein is CASSLVGGGPLYNEQFF. The CDR3 bases are TGTGCCAGCAGCTTAGTCGGCGGGGGCCCCCTCTACAATGAGCAGTTCTTC. This rearrangement joins TRBV11-2 to TRBJ2-1; D possibly corresponds to TRBD2 (7 bases). The V gene lost 1 base and the J gene lost 3 bases, with 16 bases spanning the gap. The CDR3 is 17 residues long. Germline V CDR1 and CDR2: SGHAT, FQNNGV.

This clonotype has at least ten counts. V and J are TRBV7-9 and TRBJ1-1; D possibly corresponds to TRBD1 (6 bases). The germline V gene has CDR1 SEHNR and CDR2 FQNEAQ (reference sequence). CDR3 size: 13 residues. The germline V and J ends were trimmed by 6 bases and 4 bases, with 12 bases remaining between them. The CDR3 region is CASRTGSATEAFF. CDR3 nucleotide sequence: TGTGCCAGCAGAACAGGGTCGGCCACTGAAGCTTTCTTT.